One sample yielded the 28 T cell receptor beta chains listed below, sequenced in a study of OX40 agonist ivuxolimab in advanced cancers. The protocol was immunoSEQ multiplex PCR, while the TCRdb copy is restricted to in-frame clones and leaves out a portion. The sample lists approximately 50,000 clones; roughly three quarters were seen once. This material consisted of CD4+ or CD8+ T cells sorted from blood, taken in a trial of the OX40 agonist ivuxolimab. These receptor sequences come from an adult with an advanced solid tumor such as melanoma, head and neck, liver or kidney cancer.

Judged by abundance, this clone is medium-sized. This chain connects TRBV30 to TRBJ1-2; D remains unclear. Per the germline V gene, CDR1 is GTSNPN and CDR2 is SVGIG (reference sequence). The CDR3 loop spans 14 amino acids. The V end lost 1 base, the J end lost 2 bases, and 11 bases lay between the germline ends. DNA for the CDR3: TGTGCCTGGAGTGGTGGGAACTTGAACTATGGCTACACCTTC. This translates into CAWSGGNLNYGYTF.

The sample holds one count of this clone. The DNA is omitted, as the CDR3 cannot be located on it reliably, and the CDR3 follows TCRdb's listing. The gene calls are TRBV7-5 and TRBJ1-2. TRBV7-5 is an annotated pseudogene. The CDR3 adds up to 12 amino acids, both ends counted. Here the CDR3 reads CARSFGGGSDTF.

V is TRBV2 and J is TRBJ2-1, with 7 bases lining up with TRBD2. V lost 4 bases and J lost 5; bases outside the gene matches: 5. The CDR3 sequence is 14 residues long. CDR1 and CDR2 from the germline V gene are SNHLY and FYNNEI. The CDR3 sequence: CASSASGGNNEQFF. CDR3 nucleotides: TGTGCCAGCAGTGCCTCGGGGGGTAACAATGAGCAGTTCTTC.

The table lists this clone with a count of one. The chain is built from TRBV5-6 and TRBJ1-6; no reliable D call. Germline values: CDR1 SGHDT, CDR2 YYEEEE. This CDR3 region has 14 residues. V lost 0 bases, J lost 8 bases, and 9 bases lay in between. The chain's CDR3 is CASSLEGLYSPLHF. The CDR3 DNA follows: TGTGCCAGCAGCTTGGAAGGCCTCTATTCACCCCTCCACTTT.

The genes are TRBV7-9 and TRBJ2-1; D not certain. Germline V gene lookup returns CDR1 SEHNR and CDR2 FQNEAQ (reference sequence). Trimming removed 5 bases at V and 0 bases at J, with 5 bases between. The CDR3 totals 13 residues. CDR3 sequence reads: CASSESSYNEQFF. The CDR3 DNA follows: TGTGCCAGCAGCGAGAGCTCCTACAATGAGCAGTTCTTC.

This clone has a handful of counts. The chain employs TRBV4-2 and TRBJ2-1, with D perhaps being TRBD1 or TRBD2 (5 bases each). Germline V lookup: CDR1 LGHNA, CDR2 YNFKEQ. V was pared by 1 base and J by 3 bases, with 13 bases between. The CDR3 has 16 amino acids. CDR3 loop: CASSQGYRGRYNEQFF. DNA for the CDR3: TGTGCCAGCAGCCAAGGCTATCGGGGCCGCTACAATGAGCAGTTCTTC.

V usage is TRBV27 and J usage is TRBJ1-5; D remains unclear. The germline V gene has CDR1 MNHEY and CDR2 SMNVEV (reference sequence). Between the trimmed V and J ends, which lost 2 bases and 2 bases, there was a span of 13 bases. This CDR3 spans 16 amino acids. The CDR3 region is CASSLRPLAGNQPQHF. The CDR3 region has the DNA TGTGCCAGCAGTTTACGGCCCCTTGCGGGCAATCAGCCCCAGCATTTT.

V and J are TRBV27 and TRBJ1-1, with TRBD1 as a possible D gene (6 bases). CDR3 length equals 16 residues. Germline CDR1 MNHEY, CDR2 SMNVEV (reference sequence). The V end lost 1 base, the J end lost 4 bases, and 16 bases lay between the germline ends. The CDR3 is CASSLLAGARITEAFF. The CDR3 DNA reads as TGTGCCAGCAGTTTATTAGCAGGGGCCCGAATCACTGAAGCTTTCTTT.

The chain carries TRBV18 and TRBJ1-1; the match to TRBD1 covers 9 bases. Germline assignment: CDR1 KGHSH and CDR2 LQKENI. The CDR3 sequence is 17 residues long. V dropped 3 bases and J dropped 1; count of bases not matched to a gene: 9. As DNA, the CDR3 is TGTGCCAGCTCACCTCTCAAGGTGGGACAGGGGAACACTGAAGCTTTCTTT. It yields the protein CASSPLKVGQGNTEAFF.

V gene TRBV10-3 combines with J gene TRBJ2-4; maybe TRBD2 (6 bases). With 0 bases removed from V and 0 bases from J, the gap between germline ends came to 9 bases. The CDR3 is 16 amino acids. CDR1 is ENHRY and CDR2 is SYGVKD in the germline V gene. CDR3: CAISESSGIAKNIQYF. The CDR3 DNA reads TGTGCCATCAGTGAGTCTAGCGGCATAGCCAAAAACATTCAGTACTTC.

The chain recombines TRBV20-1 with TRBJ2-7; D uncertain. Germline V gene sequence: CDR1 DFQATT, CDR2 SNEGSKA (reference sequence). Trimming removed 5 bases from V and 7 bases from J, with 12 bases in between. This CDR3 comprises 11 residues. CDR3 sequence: CSALRAREQYF. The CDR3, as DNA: TGCAGTGCTTTACGTGCCCGGGAGCAGTACTTC.

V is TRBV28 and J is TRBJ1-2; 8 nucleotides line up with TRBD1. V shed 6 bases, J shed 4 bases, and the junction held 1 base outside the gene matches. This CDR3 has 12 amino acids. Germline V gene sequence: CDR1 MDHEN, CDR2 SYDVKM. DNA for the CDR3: TGTGCCAGCAGGACAGGGGTCTATGGCTACACCTTC. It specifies CASRTGVYGYTF.

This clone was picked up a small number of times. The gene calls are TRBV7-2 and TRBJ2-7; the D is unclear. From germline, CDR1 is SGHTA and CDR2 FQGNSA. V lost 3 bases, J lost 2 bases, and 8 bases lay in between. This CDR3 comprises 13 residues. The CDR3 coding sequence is TGTGCCAGCAGCTTCGGCGGAACCTACGAGCAGTACTTC. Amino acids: CASSFGGTYEQYF.

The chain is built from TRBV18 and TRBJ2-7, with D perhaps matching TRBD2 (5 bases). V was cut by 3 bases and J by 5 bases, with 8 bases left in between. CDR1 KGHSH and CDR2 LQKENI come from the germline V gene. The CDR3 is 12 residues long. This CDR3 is CASSPNGDEQYF. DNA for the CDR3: TGTGCCAGCTCACCTAACGGGGACGAGCAGTACTTC.

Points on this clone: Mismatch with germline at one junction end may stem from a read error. DNA for the CDR3: TGTGCCAGCAGTTCTAGGGGGCTGATCTCCTACGGGCAGTACTTC. Its translation is CASSSRGLISYGQYF. The chain employs TRBV7-2 and TRBJ2-7; TRBD1 aligns across 7 bases. Germline V lookup: CDR1 SGHTA, CDR2 FQGNSA. The length of the CDR3 is 15 residues.

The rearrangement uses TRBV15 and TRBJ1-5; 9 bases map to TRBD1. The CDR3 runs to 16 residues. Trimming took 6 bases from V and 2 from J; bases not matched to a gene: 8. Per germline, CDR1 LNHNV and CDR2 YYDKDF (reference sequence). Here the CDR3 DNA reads TGTGCCACCAGAACTACAGGGGGCTGGGGCAATCAGCCCCAGCATTTT. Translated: CATRTTGGWGNQPQHF.

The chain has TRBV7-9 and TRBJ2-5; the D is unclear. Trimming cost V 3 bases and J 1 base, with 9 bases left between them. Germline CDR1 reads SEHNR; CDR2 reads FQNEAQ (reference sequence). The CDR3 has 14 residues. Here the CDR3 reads CASSFLDRQETQYF. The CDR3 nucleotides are TGTGCCAGCAGCTTTTTGGACCGCCAAGAGACCCAGTACTTC.

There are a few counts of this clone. For the CDR3, the DNA is TGTGCCAGCAGCCGCGGGACCCCCTCCTACAATGAGCAGTTCTTC. Protein sequence: CASSRGTPSYNEQFF. The J gene is TRBJ2-1, the V gene TRBV11-2, with D perhaps TRBD2 (6 bases). The CDR3 spans 15 residues. The V gene lost 5 bases and the J gene lost 0 bases, with 11 bases spanning the gap. CDR1 is SGHAT and CDR2 is FQNNGV in the germline V gene.

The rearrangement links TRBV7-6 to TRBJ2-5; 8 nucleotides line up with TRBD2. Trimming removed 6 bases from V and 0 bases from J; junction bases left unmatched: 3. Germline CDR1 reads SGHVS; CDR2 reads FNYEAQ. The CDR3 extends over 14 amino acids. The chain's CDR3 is CASRLAANQETQYF. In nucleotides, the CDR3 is TGTGCCAGCAGACTAGCGGCCAACCAAGAGACCCAGTACTTC.

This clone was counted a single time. The CDR3 nucleotides read TGTGCCAGCACCAAACAGGGGAACACCGGGGAGCTGTTTTTT. Amino acids: CASTKQGNTGELFF. This chain links TRBV6-1 with TRBJ2-2; the D gene is possibly TRBD1 (6 bases). Looked up from germline, CDR1 is MNHNS and CDR2 is SASEGT. V was shortened by 7 bases and J by 1 base, with 10 bases between the two germline ends. The CDR3 loop spans 14 amino acids.

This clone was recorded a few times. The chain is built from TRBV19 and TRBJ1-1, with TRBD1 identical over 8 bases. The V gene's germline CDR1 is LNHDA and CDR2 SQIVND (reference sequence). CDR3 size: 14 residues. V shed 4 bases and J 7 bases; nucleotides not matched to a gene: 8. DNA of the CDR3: TGTGCCAGTAGTACGGCCTACAGGGGGAGTGAAGCTTTCTTT. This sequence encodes CASSTAYRGSEAFF.

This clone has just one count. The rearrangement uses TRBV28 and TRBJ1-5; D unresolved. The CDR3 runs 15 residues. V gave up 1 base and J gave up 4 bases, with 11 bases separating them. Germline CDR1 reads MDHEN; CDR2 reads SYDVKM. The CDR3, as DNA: TGTGCCAGCAGTTTATATTCGACGGGGAATCAGCCCCAGCATTTT. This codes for CASSLYSTGNQPQHF.

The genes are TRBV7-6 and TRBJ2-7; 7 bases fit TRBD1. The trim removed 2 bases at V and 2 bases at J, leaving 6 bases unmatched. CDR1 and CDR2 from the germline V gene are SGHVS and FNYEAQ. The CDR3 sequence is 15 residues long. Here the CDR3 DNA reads TGTGCCAGCAGCTTAAAAGGGGGCAGGGCCTACGAGCAGTACTTC. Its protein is CASSLKGGRAYEQYF.

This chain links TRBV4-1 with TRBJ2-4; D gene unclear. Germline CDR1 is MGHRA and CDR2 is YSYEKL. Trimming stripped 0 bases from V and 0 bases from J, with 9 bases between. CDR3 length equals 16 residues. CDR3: CASSQDKGLAKNIQYF. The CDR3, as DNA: TGCGCCAGCAGCCAAGACAAGGGTCTAGCCAAAAACATTCAGTACTTC.

CDR3 bases: TGTGCCAGCCTACCCGGGACAGACTATGGCTACACCTTC. Its protein is CASLPGTDYGYTF. This chain joins TRBV6-5 and TRBJ1-2; 7 bases match TRBD1. The length of the CDR3 is 13 residues. The V gene's germline CDR1 is MNHEY and CDR2 SVGAGI. With V trimmed by 8 bases and J by 3 bases, 6 bases remained unmatched.

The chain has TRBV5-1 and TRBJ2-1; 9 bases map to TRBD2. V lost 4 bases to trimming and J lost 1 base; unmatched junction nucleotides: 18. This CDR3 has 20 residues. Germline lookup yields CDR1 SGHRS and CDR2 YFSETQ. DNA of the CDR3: TGCGCCAGCAGCCCTCAAGGGACCAGCGGGGGGTTAGGGTCCTACAATGAGCAGTTCTTC. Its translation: CASSPQGTSGGLGSYNEQFF.

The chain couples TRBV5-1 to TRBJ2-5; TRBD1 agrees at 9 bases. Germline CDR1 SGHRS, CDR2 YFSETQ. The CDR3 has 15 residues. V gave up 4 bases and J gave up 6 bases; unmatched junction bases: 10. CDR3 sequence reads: CASSPYPGQGQTQYF. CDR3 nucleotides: TGCGCCAGCAGCCCCTACCCGGGACAGGGTCAGACCCAGTACTTC.

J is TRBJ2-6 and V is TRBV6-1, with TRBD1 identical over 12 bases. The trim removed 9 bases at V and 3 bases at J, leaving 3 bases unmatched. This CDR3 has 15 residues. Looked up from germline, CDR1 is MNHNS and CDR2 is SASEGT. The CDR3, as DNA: TGTGCCAGTGGGGACAGGGGGCTTGGGGCCAACGTCCTGACTTTC. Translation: CASGDRGLGANVLTF.